This T cell receptor beta chain was recovered during a study of vaccination and CD4 T cells after COVID-19. Background on the study: The interval from dose two to post-vaccine sampling had a median of about 72 days, and it ranged from 14 to 241.

Sequencing of DNA taken from cultured CD4+ T cells relied on the Oncomine TCR Beta short-read assay. TCRdb reprocessed the PCR reads via MiXCR and lists one record per CDR3 protein. The table has 15,000 to 20,000 distinct CDR3 sequences, 60% to 75% seen once. On this clonotype: Its target is not known.

CDR3 length equals 14 residues. Germline lookup yields CDR1 MNHEY and CDR2 SMNVEV (reference sequence). V lost 6 bases and J lost 4; bases outside the gene matches: 4. Treatment indicated: roughly ten-day PBMC culture with coronavirus spike peptide pools or control peptides (ViraFEST assay). Sample: CD4+ T cells from blood, cultured in vitro. The chain carries TRBV27 and TRBJ1-5, with 9 positions matching TRBD1. This receptor was identified in a human donor who had recovered from COVID-19. CDR3 bases: TGTGCCAGCAGGCTACAGGGGGCGAATCAGCCCCAGCATTTT. Protein: CASRLQGANQPQHF.